The rows below give T cell receptor beta chains drawn from one sample of a study of OX40 agonist ivuxolimab in advanced cancers. Produced via immunoSEQ multiplex PCR; TCRdb's table is partial and in-frame only. The table lists around 60,000 clones, approximately 80% of them singletons. Source: CD4+ or CD8+ T cells sorted from blood, taken in a trial of the OX40 agonist ivuxolimab. Receptors originate from an adult with an advanced solid tumor such as melanoma, head and neck, liver or kidney cancer. Both conserved end residues are part of each CDR3. The order of the fields is CDR3 protein, V gene.

CDR3aa: CASSPNTGELFF; v_gene: TRBV7-3
CDR3aa: CASSLQNIQYF; v_gene: TRBV5-1
CDR3aa: CASSSQGLADTYEQYF; v_gene: TRBV2
CDR3aa: CASARRQGEETQYF; v_gene: TRBV12-5
CDR3aa: CASSQIGTTEAFF; v_gene: TRBV18
CDR3aa: CASSPLAGTFDTEAFF; v_gene: TRBV18
CDR3aa: CASSLGWGEGRSEQFF; v_gene: TRBV7-2
CDR3aa: CASSLGLAGGNEQFF; v_gene: TRBV5-1
CDR3aa: CASSLVGRTFNEKLFF; v_gene: TRBV5-5
CDR3aa: CASSLGSGDDPAQYF; v_gene: TRBV5-1
CDR3aa: CSDFSGGHTDTQYF; v_gene: TRBV29-1
CDR3aa: CASRIGTSGSYEQYF; v_gene: TRBV19
CDR3aa: CSARSTGELFF; v_gene: TRBV20-1
CDR3aa: CASSTTTTDTQYF; v_gene: TRBV9
CDR3aa: CASSLTGDTEAFF; v_gene: TRBV7-3
CDR3aa: CASSLVRGRETQYF; v_gene: TRBV7-2
CDR3aa: CASTGLAGETQYF; v_gene: TRBV6-1
CDR3aa: CASSQGPATGHQPQHF; v_gene: TRBV4-1
CDR3aa: CASSRGKLSGNTIYF; v_gene: TRBV19
CDR3aa: CASSRTSGDYEQYF; v_gene: TRBV4-2
CDR3aa: CASSYGEGRNIQYF; v_gene: TRBV6-6
CDR3aa: CAISGAGGTRNEQFF; v_gene: TRBV10-3
CDR3aa: CASSHGLAYEQYF; v_gene: TRBV4-1
CDR3aa: CASSLDGGVYYGYTF; v_gene: TRBV11-3
CDR3aa: CASRPDSISLSYEQYF; v_gene: TRBV5-1
CDR3aa: CASSYATGELF; v_gene: TRBV6-1
CDR3aa: CASSVGASGPMGETQYF; v_gene: TRBV2
CDR3aa: CASQDRNYGYTF; v_gene: TRBV2
CDR3aa: CASSLSTQMNTEAFF; v_gene: TRBV27
CDR3aa: CASSLALNQPQHF; v_gene: TRBV5-4
CDR3aa: CASSLRQGVGYTF; v_gene: TRBV7-3
CDR3aa: CASSYMPGQGIPYEQYF; v_gene: TRBV7-9
CDR3aa: CASSLEPTSGSTDTQYF; v_gene: TRBV5-6
CDR3aa: CASSEARTLGDTQYF; v_gene: TRBV6-1
CDR3aa: CASSLLSGARADTQYF; v_gene: TRBV5-8
CDR3aa: CASSPVVGQGANEQYF; v_gene: TRBV7-2
CDR3aa: CASSLSWGQGDEQYF; v_gene: TRBV7-9
CDR3aa: CASSQDFRGDQPQHF; v_gene: TRBV4-3
CDR3aa: CASRPTGGPYGYTF; v_gene: TRBV5-5
CDR3aa: CASSPPGGGYGYTF; v_gene: TRBV7-9